This T cell receptor (beta chain) was observed in a study of OX40 agonist ivuxolimab in advanced cancers. Study results and caveats: At doses 0.1 to 3.0 mg/kg, CD4+ and CD8+ clones expanded. CD8+ T cells showed, on average, more clonal expansion than CD4+ cells. Relatively little clonal expansion, among the lowest observed, appeared in partial responders at 0.1-3.0 mg/kg.

Blood samples were obtained at baseline, cycle 4 day 1, and cycle 7 day 1. As regards this clone: The antigen is undetermined.

Clones were sequenced by immunoSEQ multiplex PCR, and TCRdb holds only the in-frame ones, with some missing. The repertoire holds roughly 65,000 clones, with roughly 90% as singletons. CDR3 length: 13 residues. Per the germline V gene, CDR1 is SGHDN and CDR2 is FVKESK. Deletions cut 4 bases from V and 5 bases from J, with 11 bases between. The chain links TRBV14 to TRBJ1-2; D unresolved. The material sequenced was CD4+ or CD8+ T cells sorted from blood, taken in a trial of the OX40 agonist ivuxolimab. This clonotype was sampled from an adult with an advanced solid tumor such as melanoma, head and neck, liver or kidney cancer. CDR3 in amino acids: CASSRAGVYGYTF. The CDR3, as DNA: TGTGCCAGCAGCCGCGCAGGAGTATATGGCTACACCTTC.